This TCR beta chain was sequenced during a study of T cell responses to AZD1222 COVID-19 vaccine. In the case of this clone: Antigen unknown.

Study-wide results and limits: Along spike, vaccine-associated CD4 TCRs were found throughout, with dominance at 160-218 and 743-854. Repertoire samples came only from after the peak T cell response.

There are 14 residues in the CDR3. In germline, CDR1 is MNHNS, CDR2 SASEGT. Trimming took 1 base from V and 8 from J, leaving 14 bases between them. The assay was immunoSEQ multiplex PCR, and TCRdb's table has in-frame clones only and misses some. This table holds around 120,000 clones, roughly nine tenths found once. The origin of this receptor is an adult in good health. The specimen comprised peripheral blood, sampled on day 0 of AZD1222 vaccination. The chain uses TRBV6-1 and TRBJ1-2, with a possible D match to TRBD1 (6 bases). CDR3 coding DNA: TGTGCCAGCAGTGAAGATTGGCAGGGGATCGGCTACACCTTC. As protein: CASSEDWQGIGYTF.